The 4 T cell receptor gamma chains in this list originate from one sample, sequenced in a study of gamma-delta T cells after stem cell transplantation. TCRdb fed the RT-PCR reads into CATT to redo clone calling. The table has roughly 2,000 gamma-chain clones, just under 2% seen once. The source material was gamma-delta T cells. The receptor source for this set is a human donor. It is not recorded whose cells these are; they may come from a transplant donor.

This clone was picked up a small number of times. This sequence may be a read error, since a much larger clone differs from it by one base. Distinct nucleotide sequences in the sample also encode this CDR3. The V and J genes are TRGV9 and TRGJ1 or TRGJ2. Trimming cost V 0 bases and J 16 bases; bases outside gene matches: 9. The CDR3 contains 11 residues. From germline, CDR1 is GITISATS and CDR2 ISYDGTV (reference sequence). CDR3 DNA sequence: TGTGCCTTGTGGGAGGTGCGAGTGAAGCTCTTT. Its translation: CALWEVRVKLF.

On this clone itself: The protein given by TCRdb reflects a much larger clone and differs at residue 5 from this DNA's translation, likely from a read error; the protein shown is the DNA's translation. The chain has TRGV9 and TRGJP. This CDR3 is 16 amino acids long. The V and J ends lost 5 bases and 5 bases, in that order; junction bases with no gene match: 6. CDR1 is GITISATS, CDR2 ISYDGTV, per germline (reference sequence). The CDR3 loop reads CALWGLEELGKKIKVF. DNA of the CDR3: TGTGCCTTGTGGGGGTTGGAAGAGTTGGGCAAAAAAATCAAGGTATTT.

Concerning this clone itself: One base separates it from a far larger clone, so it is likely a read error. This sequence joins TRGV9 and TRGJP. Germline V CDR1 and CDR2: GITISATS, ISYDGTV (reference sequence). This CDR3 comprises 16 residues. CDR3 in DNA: TGTGCCTTGTGGGGGGTGCAAGAGTTGGGCAAAAAAATCAAGGTATTT. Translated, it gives CALWGVQELGKKIKVF.

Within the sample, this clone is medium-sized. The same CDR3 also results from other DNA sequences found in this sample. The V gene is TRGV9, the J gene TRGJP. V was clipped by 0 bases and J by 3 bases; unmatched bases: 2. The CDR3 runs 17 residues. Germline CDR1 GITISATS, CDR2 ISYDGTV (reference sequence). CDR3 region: CALWEVAQELGKKIKVF. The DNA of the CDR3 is TGTGCCTTGTGGGAGGTGGCGCAAGAGTTGGGCAAAAAAATCAAGGTATTT.